Below are 32 T cell receptor beta chains sequenced from a single sample in a study of blood T cell repertoires in COVID-19. Libraries were prepared by immunoSEQ multiplex PCR; TCRdb keeps only in-frame clonotypes and omits some of them. The sample holds approximately 170,000 clones; approximately 90% are singletons and the top ten take roughly 2%. The sample consisted of peripheral blood. The receptors originated from a man between 45 and 60 years old who had recovered from COVID-19.

The chain is built from TRBV19 and TRBJ2-1, with 10 bases lining up with TRBD2. The CDR3 length is 15 residues. Trimming at V came to 5 bases and at J to 10 bases, leaving 11 bases not matched to a gene. Looked up from germline, CDR1 is LNHDA and CDR2 is SQIVND (reference sequence). The CDR3 reads CASSFQRGGLDEQFF. CDR3 coding DNA: TGTGCCAGTAGTTTTCAGCGGGGGGGCTTAGACGAGCAGTTCTTC.

This sequence joins TRBV11-2 and TRBJ2-7; 8 bases agree with TRBD1. With 5 bases clipped from V and 2 bases from J, the junction kept 8 bases outside the gene matches. From germline, CDR1 is SGHAT and CDR2 FQNNGV. CDR3 length equals 15 residues. CDR3 amino acids: CASSRPGRGPYEQYF. CDR3 nucleotides: TGTGCCAGCAGCCGGCCGGGCAGGGGGCCCTACGAGCAGTACTTC.

The chain has TRBV6-6 and TRBJ2-5; D is uncertain. The length of the CDR3 is 13 residues. The V gene's germline CDR1 is MNHNY and CDR2 SVGAGI (reference sequence). The V gene lost 5 bases and the J gene lost 4 bases, with 11 bases spanning the gap. In DNA form, the CDR3 reads TGTGCCAGCAGTGTCCAGTCGGGAGAGACCCAGTACTTC. Its translation is CASSVQSGETQYF.

The rearrangement joins TRBV10-2 to TRBJ2-3; the match to TRBD2 covers 10 bases. The germline gives CDR1 WSHSY, CDR2 SAAADI. The CDR3 consists of 19 residues. With 4 bases clipped from V and 5 bases from J, the junction kept 18 bases outside the gene matches. CDR3 DNA sequence: TGCGCCAGCAGTGGCGCCCGAGGAGGCAGCGGGGGGGCCGGAGATACGCAGTATTTT. As protein: CASSGARGGSGGAGDTQYF.

The CDR3 loop is CASSAGGGAAYEQYF. CDR3 nucleotides: TGTGCCAGCAGTGCAGGCGGCGGGGCGGCCTACGAGCAGTACTTC. The J gene is TRBJ2-7, the V gene TRBV28; possible D gene TRBD2, 6 bases. Germline CDR1 and CDR2: MDHEN and SYDVKM. V lost 5 bases and J 2 bases, leaving 16 bases between the germline ends. The length of the CDR3 is 15 residues.

The gene calls are TRBV5-8 and TRBJ1-1; TRBD1 agrees at 10 bases. The germline V gene has CDR1 SGHTS and CDR2 YDEGEE. Trimming at V came to 2 bases and at J to 4 bases, leaving 2 bases not matched to a gene. The CDR3 is 14 amino acids. Here the CDR3 DNA reads TGTGCCAGCAGCTTCGACAGGGGGCGCACTGAAGCTTTCTTT. Its translation: CASSFDRGRTEAFF.

The V gene is TRBV2, the J gene TRBJ1-5; D may be TRBD1 (6 bases). This CDR3 has 14 amino acids. Germline CDR1 reads SNHLY; CDR2 reads FYNNEI. Trimming stripped 5 bases from V and 3 bases from J, with 11 bases between. CDR3 nucleotides: TGTGCCAGCAGTAGGGGGTTGATCAATCAGCCCCAGCATTTT. Translation gives CASSRGLINQPQHF.

V and J are TRBV19 and TRBJ2-5, with 8 bases fitting TRBD1. With 5 bases clipped from V and 5 bases from J, the junction kept 7 bases outside the gene matches. Germline V CDR1 and CDR2: LNHDA, SQIVND (reference sequence). The CDR3 spans 14 residues. This CDR3 is CASSRQGAEETQYF. For the CDR3, the DNA is TGTGCCAGTAGTCGCCAGGGGGCAGAGGAGACCCAGTACTTC.

The rearrangement joins TRBV27 to TRBJ2-7; 8 nucleotides match TRBD2. Germline loops: CDR1 MNHEY, CDR2 SMNVEV (reference sequence). This CDR3 comprises 15 residues. Germline trimming cut 6 bases from V and 3 bases from J; bases unmatched to any gene: 10. The CDR3 loop reads CASSPALAVLYEQYF. CDR3 nucleotide sequence: TGTGCCAGCAGCCCCGCACTAGCGGTACTCTACGAGCAGTACTTC.

The J gene is TRBJ2-4, the V gene TRBV7-9; tentative D call: TRBD1 (6 bases). This CDR3 comprises 14 residues. Trimming pared 7 bases from V and 4 bases from J, leaving 14 bases between. The germline CDR1 and CDR2 sequences are SEHNR and FQNEAQ (reference sequence). CDR3 loop: CASTPQGIKNIQYF. DNA of the CDR3: TGTGCCAGCACACCACAGGGAATAAAAAACATTCAGTACTTC.

The chain links TRBV6-5 to TRBJ2-7; TRBD1 matches 7 bases. V shed 5 bases, J shed 1 base, and the junction held 2 bases outside the gene matches. The CDR3 length is 13 residues. Germline CDR1 reads MNHEY; CDR2 reads SVGAGI. CDR3: CASSQGESYEQYF. As DNA, the CDR3 is TGTGCCAGCAGTCAGGGGGAATCCTACGAGCAGTACTTC.

This clone came up a few times. The rearrangement joins TRBV6-2 or TRBV6-3 to TRBJ2-5; D remains ambiguous. The germline V gene has CDR1 MNHEY and CDR2 SVGEGT. The CDR3 runs to 17 residues. V dropped 2 bases and J dropped 3 bases, with 19 bases sitting between them. The CDR3 nucleotides read TGTGCCAGCAGTTACGAGAAAAACAGTTTCTTAAAAGAGACCCAGTACTTC. Protein product: CASSYEKNSFLKETQYF.

Points on this clone: The same CDR3 arises from other DNA sequences in this sample as well. This rearrangement joins TRBV4-3 to TRBJ2-7, with D possibly TRBD1 on 6 matching bases. Germline assignment: CDR1 LGHNA and CDR2 YSLEER. The CDR3 sequence is 13 residues long. The V gene lost 0 bases and the J gene lost 4 bases, with 7 bases spanning the gap. The CDR3 DNA follows: TGCGCCAGCAGCCAAGACAGGGGATACGAGCAGTACTTC. This sequence encodes CASSQDRGYEQYF.

V gene TRBV5-6 combines with J gene TRBJ2-7; TRBD2 aligns across 13 bases. After removal of 4 bases from V and 5 bases from J, the junction contained 6 bases not matched to a gene. Germline V gives CDR1 SGHDT, CDR2 YYEEEE. CDR3 length: 15 amino acids. The CDR3: CASSPGTSGIHEQYF. The CDR3 region has the DNA TGTGCCAGCAGCCCTGGGACTAGCGGGATCCACGAGCAGTACTTC.

The chain couples TRBV10-3 to TRBJ2-3; perhaps TRBD2 as D (5 bases). The CDR3 runs to 14 residues. Germline CDR1 ENHRY, CDR2 SYGVKD. V was clipped by 5 bases and J by 5 bases, with 14 bases between them. The CDR3 reads CAISRGTSGDTQYF. The CDR3 nucleotides are TGTGCCATCAGTCGGGGAACCAGCGGAGATACGCAGTATTTT.

The V gene is TRBV19, the J gene TRBJ1-1; 8 bases are a match to TRBD1. This CDR3 region has 15 residues. Germline V CDR1 and CDR2: LNHDA, SQIVND (reference sequence). V dropped 5 bases and J dropped 0; count of bases not matched to a gene: 5. The CDR3 loop is CASSPWTGLNTEAFF. CDR3 in DNA: TGTGCCAGTAGTCCCTGGACAGGGCTGAACACTGAAGCTTTCTTT.

This chain connects TRBV7-2 to TRBJ2-5; 10 nucleotides agree with TRBD1. Germline V lookup: CDR1 SGHTA, CDR2 FQGNSA. The V gene end was trimmed by 6 bases and the J gene end by 5 bases; junction bases not matched to a gene: 9. This CDR3 spans 15 amino acids. CDR3 in amino acids: CASRARQGAGETQYF. The CDR3 DNA is TGTGCCAGCAGAGCACGACAGGGGGCCGGGGAGACCCAGTACTTC.

This chain connects TRBV4-1 to TRBJ1-1; 7 bases are shared with TRBD1. The CDR3 sequence is 13 residues long. J lost 11 bases, V lost 2 bases, and 8 bases had no gene match. Germline CDR1 MGHRA, CDR2 YSYEKL. CDR3 in amino acids: CASSQPPGQPAFF. The CDR3 DNA is TGCGCCAGCAGCCAACCTCCGGGACAGCCGGCTTTCTTT.

The genes are TRBV30 and TRBJ1-4; 11 positions match TRBD1. This CDR3 comprises 14 residues. The junction had 6 bases not matched to a gene; V was cut back by 3 bases and J by 9 bases. The germline V gene encodes CDR1 GTSNPN and CDR2 SVGIG (reference sequence). As DNA, the CDR3 is TGTGCCTGGAGCGCAGGACAGGGGGCGAAAAAACTGTTTTTT. It yields the protein CAWSAGQGAKKLFF.

The chain employs TRBV2 and TRBJ2-7; TRBD1 aligns across 8 bases. The CDR3 runs to 11 residues. CDR1 and CDR2 from the germline V gene are SNHLY and FYNNEI. With 8 bases clipped from V and 4 bases from J, the junction kept 1 base outside the gene matches. The CDR3 protein is CASQGAYEQYF. The CDR3 DNA reads TGTGCCAGCCAGGGGGCATACGAGCAGTACTTC.

This clone occurred a few times. The chain combines TRBV9 with TRBJ1-5; 7 bases align to TRBD1. The CDR3 totals 16 residues. Germline values: CDR1 SGDLS, CDR2 YYNGEE. V dropped 4 bases and J dropped 6; count of bases not matched to a gene: 13. The DNA of the CDR3 is TGTGCCAGCAGCCCAGGGGGGAACCAATACGGTCAGCCCCAGCATTTT. It codes for CASSPGGNQYGQPQHF.

This clone was seen more than once but under ten times. This chain joins TRBV9 and TRBJ2-1, with TRBD1 identical over 7 bases. Germline V gene lookup returns CDR1 SGDLS and CDR2 YYNGEE. Trimming removed 2 bases from V and 4 bases from J; junction bases left unmatched: 6. The CDR3 is 15 amino acids. The CDR3: CASSVQGDSYNEQFF. CDR3 nucleotides: TGTGCCAGCAGCGTCCAGGGGGATTCGTACAATGAGCAGTTCTTC.

The V and J genes are TRBV9 and TRBJ1-3; no definite D call. This CDR3 contains 16 residues. The germline CDR1 and CDR2 sequences are SGDLS and YYNGEE. V lost 0 bases, J lost 4 bases, and 14 bases lay in between. The CDR3 sequence: CASSVATTARGNTIYF. The CDR3 region has the DNA TGTGCCAGCAGCGTAGCTACCACAGCCCGAGGAAACACCATATATTTT.

The V and J genes are TRBV6-2 or TRBV6-3 and TRBJ2-1; 11 bases are a match to TRBD2. The CDR3 is 16 residues long. J was trimmed by 7 bases and V by 2 bases; bases with no gene match: 7. CDR1 and CDR2 (germline): MNHEY, SVGEGT. CDR3 bases: TGTGCCAGCAGTTACGGGCGGCTAGCGGGAGGAAATGAGCAGTTCTTC. As protein: CASSYGRLAGGNEQFF.

V gene TRBV12-3 or TRBV12-4 combines with J gene TRBJ1-1; TRBD1 matches at 8 bases. After removal of 7 bases from V and 11 bases from J, the junction contained 9 bases not matched to a gene. The CDR3 contains 12 residues. The CDR3 here is CASTNSQGAAFF. CDR3 bases: TGTGCCAGCACCAACAGTCAGGGGGCGGCTTTCTTT.

The chain links TRBV6-5 to TRBJ1-3, with TRBD1 identical over 9 bases. The CDR3 consists of 12 residues. V trimming: 8 bases; J trimming: 7 bases; junction bases outside the gene matches: 3. Germline-derived CDR1 and CDR2 are MNHEY and SVGAGI. The CDR3 DNA reads TGTGCCAGCGGGACAGGGAGGAACACCATATATTTT. This codes for CASGTGRNTIYF.

The chain carries TRBV5-4 and TRBJ2-7, with TRBD2 as a possible D gene (6 bases). CDR3 size: 14 residues. V was clipped by 4 bases and J by 3 bases, with 14 bases between them. Germline V CDR1 and CDR2: SGHNT, YYREEE (reference sequence). The CDR3 DNA reads TGTGCCAGCAGCCCCGGGACTCTGAACTACGAGCAGTACTTC. Encoded protein: CASSPGTLNYEQYF. The whole variable domain, filled in from reference TRBV5-4 and TRBJ2-7, reads ETGVTQSPTHLIKTRGQQVTLRCSSQSGHNTVSWYQQALGQGPQFIFQYYREEENGRGNFPPRFSGLQFPNYSSELNVNALELDDSALYLCASSPGTLNYEQYFGPGTRLTVT.

This sequence joins TRBV6-5 and TRBJ2-7; weak D call: TRBD1 (6 bases). This CDR3 has 13 amino acids. V shed 6 bases and J shed 5 bases, with 14 bases lying between them. Looked up from germline, CDR1 is MNHEY and CDR2 is SVGAGI. The CDR3 bases are TGTGCCAGCAGGAAAAGACAGGACGACGAGCAGTACTTC. Its protein is CASRKRQDDEQYF.

This clone was found a few times. V usage is TRBV7-6 and J usage is TRBJ1-4, with TRBD1 matching over 9 bases. The junction had 8 bases not matched to a gene; V was cut back by 5 bases and J by 7 bases. This CDR3 contains 15 residues. From germline, CDR1 is SGHVS and CDR2 FNYEAQ. The CDR3 loop reads CASSATGGDGEKLFF. The CDR3 coding sequence is TGTGCCAGCAGCGCGACAGGGGGGGATGGTGAAAAACTGTTTTTT. The whole variable domain, remainder taken from reference TRBV7-6 and TRBJ1-4, is GAGVSQSPRYKVTKRGQDVALRCDPISGHVSLYWYRQALGQGPEFLTYFNYEAQQDKSGLPNDRFSAERPEGSISTLTIQRTEQRDSAMYRCASSATGGDGEKLFFGSGTQLSVL.

V usage is TRBV28 and J usage is TRBJ1-2; perhaps TRBD1 as D (6 bases). Germline loops: CDR1 MDHEN, CDR2 SYDVKM. The CDR3 contains 13 residues. Trimming took 2 bases from V and 7 from J, leaving 11 bases between them. The CDR3 is CASSLQGYFGYTF. The CDR3 DNA sequence: TGTGCCAGCAGTTTACAGGGGTACTTTGGCTACACCTTC.

This clone was seen a single time. The chain combines TRBV27 with TRBJ1-5, with a possible D match to TRBD1 (6 bases). The CDR3 contains 17 residues. From germline, CDR1 is MNHEY and CDR2 SMNVEV (reference sequence). Trimming took 5 bases from V and 0 from J, leaving 17 bases between them. CDR3 sequence (DNA): TGTGCCAGCAGTCCCGGACAGCACTCCAGTAGCAATCAGCCCCAGCATTTT. It codes for CASSPGQHSSSNQPQHF.

The rearrangement uses TRBV9 and TRBJ2-7, with TRBD2 matching 8 bases. The CDR3 has 14 amino acids. The junction had 2 bases not matched to a gene; V was cut back by 0 bases and J by 3 bases. CDR1 is SGDLS, CDR2 YYNGEE, per germline. CDR3: CASSVDSGSYEQYF. CDR3 in DNA: TGTGCCAGCAGCGTAGACAGCGGGAGCTACGAGCAGTACTTC.